The 28 T cell receptor beta chains below were found in one sample sequenced in a study of blood T cells in healthy people across ages. Combining a sample-barcoded 5' primer with a J-beta primer mix, a second PCR ran for 7 to 11 cycles. A single record per CDR3 protein comes from TCRdb applying MiXCR to the 5' RACE reads. Of around 1,500,000 distinct CDR3 sequences listed, roughly 28% are singletons. Specimen: blood. These receptors came from a young woman in good health.

This chain links TRBV6-7 with TRBJ2-2; possibly TRBD1 for D (5 bases). TRBV6-7 is an ORF, and what it does is uncertain. Trimming left V 4 bases short and J 7 bases short, with 10 bases between. This CDR3 region has 13 residues. CDR3 nucleotide sequence: TGTGCCAGCAGTTCCAGGGAAAGCGGGGAGCTGTTTTTT. Protein sequence: CASSSRESGELFF.

This clonotype was seen a few times. V and J are TRBV10-3 and TRBJ2-7; TRBD1 might be the D (6 bases). Per the germline V gene, CDR1 is ENHRY and CDR2 is SYGVKD. CDR3 length: 15 amino acids. Trimming stripped 0 bases from V and 3 bases from J, with 12 bases between. This chain's CDR3 is CAISESLAGDYEQYF. The CDR3 DNA sequence: TGTGCCATCAGTGAGTCGCTGGCAGGGGACTACGAGCAGTACTTC.

This clonotype was detected ten times or more. The chain employs TRBV6-5 and TRBJ1-6, with D tentatively TRBD1 (5 bases). This CDR3 region has 13 residues. V shed 8 bases and J shed 6 bases, with 11 bases lying between them. CDR1 is MNHEY, CDR2 SVGAGI, per germline. The CDR3 reads CASGTSPNSPLHF. The CDR3 DNA follows: TGTGCCAGCGGGACTTCACCTAATTCACCCCTCCACTTT.

The chain combines TRBV29-1 with TRBJ1-6; possibly TRBD1 for D (5 bases). The V gene's germline CDR1 is SQVTM and CDR2 ANQGSEA. This CDR3 comprises 15 residues. Trimming left V 3 bases short and J 9 bases short, with 18 bases between. CDR3 protein: CSVEELRGDFSPLHF. The CDR3 region has the DNA TGCAGCGTTGAGGAGTTGCGGGGGGACTTTTCACCCCTCCACTTT.

This clonotype showed up just a few times. The V call is TRBV18, the J call TRBJ2-7; 8 nucleotides line up with TRBD1. The CDR3 runs 15 residues. Germline-derived CDR1 and CDR2 are KGHSH and LQKENI. V was clipped by 5 bases and J by 4 bases; unmatched bases: 10. As DNA, the CDR3 is TGTGCCAGCTCAAACCTACAGGGGGTCTCATACGAGCAGTACTTC. This translates into CASSNLQGVSYEQYF.

The rearrangement joins TRBV7-9 to TRBJ1-2, with 12 bases that match TRBD1. J was trimmed by 3 bases and V by 4 bases; bases with no gene match: 3. This CDR3 contains 15 residues. Germline CDR1 reads SEHNR; CDR2 reads FQNEAQ (reference sequence). The CDR3: CASSSGTGGYYGYTF. The CDR3 DNA sequence: TGTGCCAGCAGCTCGGGGACAGGGGGCTACTATGGCTACACCTTC.

This chain links TRBV5-4 with TRBJ1-1, with D possibly being TRBD1 (5 bases). Germline loops: CDR1 SGHNT, CDR2 YYREEE (reference sequence). The CDR3 length is 15 residues. The germline V and J ends were trimmed by 4 bases and 3 bases, with 16 bases remaining between them. The CDR3 DNA reads as TGTGCCAGCAGCGCGGGGGGAGGGCTGGACACTGAAGCTTTCTTT. Encoded protein: CASSAGGGLDTEAFF.

The rearrangement links TRBV20-1 to TRBJ2-7; 8 bases are a match to TRBD2. CDR3 size: 15 residues. With 3 bases clipped from V and 1 base from J, the junction kept 8 bases outside the gene matches. Germline loops: CDR1 DFQATT, CDR2 SNEGSKA (reference sequence). For the CDR3, the DNA is TGCAGTGCTAGTTCGCCGGGGGGGCGGTCCTACGAGCAGTACTTC. This sequence encodes CSASSPGGRSYEQYF.

The chain recombines TRBV5-1 with TRBJ2-1, with D possibly being TRBD2 (6 bases). Deletions cut 4 bases from V and 5 bases from J, with 16 bases between. Germline V gives CDR1 SGHRS, CDR2 YFSETQ. The CDR3 totals 15 residues. The CDR3 is CASSPSVRRDNEQFF. CDR3 nucleotides: TGCGCCAGCAGCCCCAGTGTTCGGAGGGACAATGAGCAGTTCTTC.

This clonotype has a handful of counts. The V call is TRBV11-3, the J call TRBJ2-1; 7 bases align to TRBD2. Germline CDR1 is SGHNT and CDR2 is YENEEA. The CDR3 spans 15 residues. V lost 1 base to trimming and J lost 7 bases; unmatched junction nucleotides: 7. The CDR3 loop reads CASSLVTNGGNEQFF. CDR3 nucleotides: TGTGCCAGCAGCTTAGTTACAAACGGGGGGAATGAGCAGTTCTTC.

This clonotype was seen many times. The rearrangement links TRBV12-3 or TRBV12-4 to TRBJ1-2, with a weak D call TRBD1 (5 bases). V lost 4 bases to trimming and J lost 4 bases, with 16 bases between them. This CDR3 has 15 residues. The CDR3 DNA sequence: TGTGCCAGCAGTTCCTCGGGGGGTCGGAGCTATGGCTACACCTTC. Amino acids: CASSSSGGRSYGYTF.

This clonotype was seen only a few times. This chain links TRBV3-1 with TRBJ2-4; 14 bases are a match to TRBD2. The J call may be faulty, since TRBJ2-7 better matches the DNA end. The germline V gene encodes CDR1 LGHDT and CDR2 YNNKEL (reference sequence). The CDR3 loop spans 17 amino acids. CDR3 bases: TGTGCCAGCAGCCAATACCCTGGGACTAGCGGGGGCAACGAGCAGTACTTC. As protein: CASSQYPGTSGGNEQYF.

The rearrangement joins TRBV7-9 to TRBJ2-5; no definite D call. The CDR3 length is 15 residues. In germline, CDR1 is SEHNR, CDR2 FQNEAQ (reference sequence). Trimming removed 1 base from V and 13 bases from J, with 22 bases in between. CDR3 DNA: TGTGCCAGCAGCTTAGAAAAGGTCCGTACCTACGAGCGGTACTTC. Translating it yields CASSLEKVRTYERYF. The full variable domain, its missing parts supplied by reference TRBV7-9 and TRBJ2-5, is DTGVSQNPRHKITKRGQNVTFRCDPISEHNRLYWYRQTLGQGPEFLTYFQNEAQLEKSRLLSDRFSAERPKGSFSTLEIQRTEQGDSAMYLCASSLEKVRTYERYFGPGTRLLVL.

This clonotype was observed a few times. J is TRBJ2-1 and V is TRBV10-1; 8 nucleotides agree with TRBD2. Germline V gene data show CDR1 as WNHNN and CDR2 as SYGVQD (reference sequence). Trimming cost V 3 bases and J 6 bases; bases outside gene matches: 7. This CDR3 contains 15 residues. The CDR3 region is CASSDPGGGGNEQFF. The CDR3 DNA follows: TGCGCCAGCAGTGACCCGGGGGGGGGAGGCAATGAGCAGTTCTTC.

J is TRBJ2-5 and V is TRBV29-1; 10 bases are shared with TRBD2. CDR3 size: 17 residues. V lost 8 bases, J lost 2 bases, and 17 bases stayed unmatched. Germline values: CDR1 SQVTM, CDR2 ANQGSEA. CDR3 DNA sequence: TGCAGCTTGGAATTGAGGGCCCTAGCGGGGGAGCAAGAGACCCAGTACTTC. Amino acids: CSLELRALAGEQETQYF.

This clonotype was observed many times. The chain joins TRBV7-2 to TRBJ2-5; 8 bases are shared with TRBD2. From germline, CDR1 is SGHTA and CDR2 FQGNSA. V was clipped by 0 bases and J by 3 bases; unmatched bases: 3. This CDR3 comprises 15 residues. CDR3 DNA: TGTGCCAGCAGCTTAGCCACTAGCGGAAAAGAGACCCAGTACTTC. Translating gives CASSLATSGKETQYF.

V gene TRBV6-6 combines with J gene TRBJ2-3; maybe TRBD2 (6 bases). In germline, CDR1 is MNHNY, CDR2 SVGAGI (reference sequence). The CDR3 has 13 amino acids. For the CDR3, the DNA is TGTGCGGGCGGGGCTAGCGAGACAGATACGCAGTATTTT. Translating gives CAGGASETDTQYF.

V gene TRBV27 combines with J gene TRBJ1-5; D not certain. Germline V gene sequence: CDR1 MNHEY, CDR2 SMNVEV (reference sequence). V was pared by 4 bases and J by 0 bases, with 7 bases between. The CDR3 runs to 14 residues. The chain's CDR3 is CASSSWYSNQPQHF. The DNA of the CDR3 is TGTGCCAGCAGTTCCTGGTATAGCAATCAGCCCCAGCATTTT.

This clonotype was counted only a few times. The chain is built from TRBV28 and TRBJ2-3, with a possible D match to TRBD2 (6 bases). Germline CDR1 reads MDHEN; CDR2 reads SYDVKM. The CDR3 spans 16 residues. V lost 5 bases and J 1 base, leaving 16 bases between the germline ends. The CDR3 DNA is TGTGCCAGCAGTCTTCTGAGCGGGCAAGGCACAGATACGCAGTATTTT. This sequence encodes CASSLLSGQGTDTQYF.

Comments on this clonotype: A much bigger clone sits one base away, suggesting this may be a read error. V and J are TRBV5-1 and TRBJ2-5, with D maybe TRBD2 (5 bases). CDR1 is SGHRS, CDR2 YFSETQ, per germline. CDR3 length equals 11 residues. Here the CDR3 DNA reads TGCGCCTGCAGGTCTAGCGAGACCCAGTACTTC. This gives the protein CACRSSETQYF.

This clonotype was observed a handful of times. This chain links TRBV12-3 or TRBV12-4 with TRBJ2-7; 9 positions agree with TRBD1. CDR3 size: 15 residues. V gave up 6 bases and J gave up 2 bases; unmatched junction bases: 8. The CDR3 loop reads CASRPSGTGTYEQYF. CDR3 in DNA: TGTGCCAGCAGGCCATCCGGGACAGGGACCTACGAGCAGTACTTC.

In the case of this clonotype: This may arise from a read error, as a much more abundant clone is one base away. The V call is TRBV20-1, the J call TRBJ2-5; no firm D call. V was shortened by 0 bases and J by 11 bases, with 19 bases between the two germline ends. In germline, CDR1 is DFQATT, CDR2 SNEGSKA (reference sequence). The CDR3 sequence is 14 residues long. The DNA for the CDR3 is TGCAGTGCTAGAGACACTTCGTTAGGGAATGAGCAGTACTTC. Its protein product is CSARDTSLGNEQYF.

This clonotype was counted ten times or more. The chain links TRBV7-2 to TRBJ2-1; 11 bases are a match to TRBD2. V lost 5 bases and J lost 6; bases outside the gene matches: 6. This CDR3 is built from 15 residues. Germline CDR1 SGHTA, CDR2 FQGNSA. The CDR3 loop reads CASSPTSGSFNEQFF. DNA of the CDR3: TGTGCCAGCAGCCCCACTAGCGGGAGTTTCAATGAGCAGTTCTTC. Full variable domain (rest looked up from reference TRBV7-2 and TRBJ2-1): GAGVSQSPSNKVTEKGKDVELRCDPISGHTALYWYRQSLGQGLEFLIYFQGNSAPDKSGLPSDRFSAERTGGSVSTLTIQRTQQEDSAVYLCASSPTSGSFNEQFFGPGTRLTVL.

The V gene is TRBV12-3 or TRBV12-4, the J gene TRBJ1-4; D is uncertain. The CDR3 totals 16 residues. Trimming cost V 5 bases and J 0 bases, with 13 bases left between them. The CDR3 nucleotides read TGTGCCAGCAGTGCCAAGGGTCCTGCAACTAATGAAAAACTGTTTTTT. Translating gives CASSAKGPATNEKLFF.

The V and J genes are TRBV7-3 and TRBJ2-1, with D uncertain. The V gene's germline CDR1 is SGHTA and CDR2 FQGTGA. The CDR3 loop spans 17 amino acids. Trimming cost V 5 bases and J 3 bases, with 20 bases left between them. CDR3 region: CASSPSGSRRYYNEQFF. The CDR3 DNA sequence: TGTGCCAGCAGCCCCTCCGGCTCCCGGAGATACTACAATGAGCAGTTCTTC.

The chain is built from TRBV3-1 and TRBJ1-2; 8 bases agree with TRBD1. Germline V lookup: CDR1 LGHDT, CDR2 YNNKEL (reference sequence). V lost 4 bases and J lost 8; bases outside the gene matches: 9. The CDR3 is 14 amino acids. CDR3 residues: CASSPTDRASGYTF. As DNA, the CDR3 is TGTGCCAGCAGCCCGACGGACAGGGCGTCGGGCTACACCTTC.

This clonotype was seen at least ten times. The rearrangement uses TRBV6-5 and TRBJ2-5; D is possibly TRBD2 (6 bases). This CDR3 spans 14 amino acids. Germline V gives CDR1 MNHEY, CDR2 SVGAGI. The ends were cut back, 6 bases at V and 4 bases at J, with 15 bases in the middle. In DNA, the CDR3 is TGTGCCAGCAGCCTCCAAACGGGGGTAGAGACCCAGTACTTC. Residues: CASSLQTGVETQYF.

This clonotype was detected many times. The J gene is TRBJ2-5, the V gene TRBV18; 7 bases align to TRBD1. After removal of 4 bases from V and 2 bases from J, the junction contained 7 bases not matched to a gene. In germline, CDR1 is KGHSH, CDR2 LQKENI. The CDR3 loop spans 15 amino acids. CDR3 sequence: CASSQSTGRQETQYF. CDR3 in DNA: TGTGCCAGCTCACAGTCGACAGGGAGACAAGAGACCCAGTACTTC.